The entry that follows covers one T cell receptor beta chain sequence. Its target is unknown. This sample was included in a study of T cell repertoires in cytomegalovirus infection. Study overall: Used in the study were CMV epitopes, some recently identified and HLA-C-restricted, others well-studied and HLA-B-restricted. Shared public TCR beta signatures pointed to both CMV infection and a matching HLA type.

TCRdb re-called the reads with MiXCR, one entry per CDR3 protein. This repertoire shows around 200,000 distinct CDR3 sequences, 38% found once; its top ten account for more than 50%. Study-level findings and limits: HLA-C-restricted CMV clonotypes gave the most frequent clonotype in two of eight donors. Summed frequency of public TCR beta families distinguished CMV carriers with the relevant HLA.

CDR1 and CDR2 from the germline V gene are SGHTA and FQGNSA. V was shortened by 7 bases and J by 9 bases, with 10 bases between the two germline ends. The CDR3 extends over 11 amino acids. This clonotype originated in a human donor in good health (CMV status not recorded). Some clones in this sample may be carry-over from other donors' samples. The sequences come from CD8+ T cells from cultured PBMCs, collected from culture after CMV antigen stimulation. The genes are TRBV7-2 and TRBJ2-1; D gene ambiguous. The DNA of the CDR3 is TGTGCCAGCACCGTGGGCCCTGAGCAGTTCTTC. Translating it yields CASTVGPEQFF.